This TCR beta chain was obtained from a study of long-term antiretroviral therapy in people with HIV. Study-level points and caveats: ART was followed by higher diversity that remained below transplant donor controls.

Run at survey level, the immunoSEQ assay was version v3.0. Produced via immunoSEQ multiplex PCR; TCRdb's table is partial and in-frame only. The profile shows over 30,000 clones, about nine tenths of them singletons. The CDR3 runs to 15 residues. Trimming removed 3 bases from V and 2 bases from J, with 8 bases in between. From germline, CDR1 is LNHDA and CDR2 SQIVND (reference sequence). Concerning this clone: The antigen remains undetermined.

The sample consisted of unsorted PBMCs, taken 1.2 years after starting antiretroviral therapy. The V and J genes are TRBV19 and TRBJ2-6; no reliable D call. This clonotype was obtained from a woman aged 50 to 60 with HIV. The DNA of the CDR3 is TGTGCCAGTAGTATCCTAGGGCCTGGGGCCAACGTCCTGACTTTC. Its translation: CASSILGPGANVLTF.